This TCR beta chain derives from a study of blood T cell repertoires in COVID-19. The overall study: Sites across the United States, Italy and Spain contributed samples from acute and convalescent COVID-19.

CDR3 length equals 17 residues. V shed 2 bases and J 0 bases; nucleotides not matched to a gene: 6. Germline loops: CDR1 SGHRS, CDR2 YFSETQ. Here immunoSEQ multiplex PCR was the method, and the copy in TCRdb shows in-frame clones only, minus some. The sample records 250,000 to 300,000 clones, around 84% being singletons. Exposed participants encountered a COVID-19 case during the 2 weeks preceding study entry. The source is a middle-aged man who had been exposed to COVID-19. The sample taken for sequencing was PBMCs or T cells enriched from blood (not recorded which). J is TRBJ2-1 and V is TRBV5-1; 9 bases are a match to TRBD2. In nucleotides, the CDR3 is TGCGCCAGCAGCTTTCGACTAGCGGCCTACTCCTACAATGAGCAGTTCTTC. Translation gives CASSFRLAAYSYNEQFF. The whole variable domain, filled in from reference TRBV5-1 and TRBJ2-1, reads KAGVTQTPRYLIKTRGQQVTLSCSPISGHRSVSWYQQTPGQGLQFLFEYFSETQRNKGNFPGRFSGRQFSNSRSEMNVSTLELGDSALYLCASSFRLAAYSYNEQFFGPGTRLTVL.